Given below is one T cell receptor (beta chain) in context. Its antigen is currently not known. No base quality information exists; no much larger clone differs at one position. What this sample's treatment or condition label stands for: allogeneic hematopoietic cell transplantation with graft depleted of TCRalphabeta T cells and CD19 B cells. The transplant recipients were children given TCRalphabeta/CD19-depleted allogeneic hematopoietic cell grafts. From the cysteine up to the phenylalanine, the CDR3 has a length of 14 residues. Solely the CDR3 DNA is kept, with 42 bases framed from the first base. The germline V gene encodes CDR1 SGHRS and CDR2 YFSETQ. A distance of 9 bases separates the germline ends of V and J, which lose 4 bases and 1 base respectively. Preparation of the library involved PCR. Instrument on record: Illumina HiSeq 2500. TCR library preparation used molecular barcoding, with unique molecular identifiers applied to normalize quantification of the TCRbeta repertoire. TCRdb trimmed the raw reads at Q25, called clones with MiXCR and kept productive beta chains. Entries are consolidated by CDR3 protein sequence, retaining the most common genes and DNA. In all, the sample holds fewer than 500,000 distinct CDR3 sequences, and roughly 43% of those were seen once. 25% to 30% of the sample lies in the top ten.

The sample belongs to a study of T-cell reconstitution after alpha-beta-depleted transplantation in children (dated by TCRdb to the mid-2010s). In terms of the full investigation: Using TCR repertoire profiling, the study followed T-cell immune reconstitution in a quantitative way in children after TCRalphabeta/CD19-depleted allogeneic hematopoietic cell transplantation.

The study at large found these results: The apparently early recovery of alphabetaT-cell counts about two months after transplant reportedly depended on only several hundred rapidly expanded clones that came from non-depleted graft cells. Hyperexpanded clone frequencies declined over subsequent months; after one year, T-cell counts and TCRbeta diversity were mostly attributed to newly produced T cells. The high TCRbeta diversity at day 60 in some patients was ascribed to recipient T cells and intrathymic progenitors that had survived conditioning.

The sequencing used PBMCs, collected before TCRalphabeta/CD19-depleted stem cell transplant. The sequence links TRBV5-1 to TRBJ2-1; the D gene is unclear. The receptor was isolated from a girl aged 2 to 10 with aplastic anemia, due to receive a stem cell transplant. The base sequence is TGCGCCAGCAGCCTTCAGGAGTCCTACAATGAGCAGTTCTTC. Its protein is CASSLQESYNEQFF.